The rows below give T cell receptor beta chains drawn from one sample of a study of shared clonotypes between healthy human individuals. Only in-frame clones appear in the TCRdb table, and some are missing; sequencing was by immunoSEQ multiplex PCR. The sample records about 2.4 million clones, approximately 94% being singletons. The source material was naive CD4+ T cells sorted from blood. These receptor sequences come from a man aged 18 to 35 in good health. The CDR3 runs from the conserved cysteine through the conserved F or W. D genes are given only for firm matches. Clone sizes are given selectively: once, few, many, or a class where the clone is expanded.

v_gene	abundance	j_gene	d_gene	CDR3aa	CDR3nt
TRBV5-4	.	TRBJ2-7	.	CASSPGGAGAAREQYF	TGTGCCAGCAGCCCAGGGGGGGCGGGAGCGGCTCGTGAGCAGTACTTC
TRBV7-2	.	TRBJ2-5	.	CASSRGGETQYF	TGTGCCAGCAGCCGGGGTGGCGAGACCCAGTACTTC
TRBV27	.	TRBJ1-2	.	CASSSPPNYGYTF	TGTGCCAGCAGTTCCCCCCCTAACTATGGCTACACCTTC
TRBV23-1	.	TRBJ2-1	TRBD1	CAITTGGYNEQFF	TGCGCCATTACGACAGGGGGCTACAATGAGCAGTTCTTC
TRBV7-9	.	TRBJ1-4	TRBD1	CASSVGQGKEKLFF	TGTGCCAGCAGCGTGGGACAGGGGAAAGAAAAACTGTTTTTT
TRBV11-2	.	TRBJ1-2	.	CASSLGWQGDYGYTF	TGTGCCAGCAGCTTAGGGTGGCAGGGAGACTATGGCTACACCTTC
TRBV21-1	.	TRBJ2-1	.	CASSKGAGTSYRTGPQFF	TGTGCCAGCAGCAAAGGAGCGGGGACTAGTTATCGCACTGGGCCGCAGTTCTTC
TRBV30	.	TRBJ1-6	.	CAWSPREPPPNSPLHF	TGTGCCTGGAGTCCCAGGGAGCCCCCCCCAAATTCACCCCTCCACTTT
TRBV7-9	.	TRBJ2-2	TRBD2	CASRQHWASGTNTGELFF	TGTGCCAGCAGGCAACACTGGGCTAGCGGGACGAACACCGGGGAGCTGTTTTTT
TRBV19	few	TRBJ1-4	.	CASSMSWATNEKLFF	TGTGCCAGTAGTATGAGTTGGGCAACTAATGAAAAACTGTTTTTT
TRBV28	.	TRBJ2-7	.	CASSLGMGQYF	TGTGCCAGCAGCCTCGGGATGGGGCAGTACTTC
TRBV5-1	.	TRBJ1-2	.	CASSLEGRYDGYTF	TGCGCCAGCAGCTTGGAGGGGCGTTATGATGGCTACACCTTC
TRBV7-9	.	TRBJ1-3	.	CASSLTGSKGNTIYF	TGTGCCAGCAGCCTCACAGGGTCAAAGGGAAACACCATATATTTT
TRBV27	.	TRBJ2-5	.	CASSRPGQQETQYF	TGTGCCAGCAGCCGTCCTGGACAACAAGAGACCCAGTACTTC
TRBV6-1	.	TRBJ1-4	.	CASSESGTGNEKLFF	TGTGCCAGCAGTGAGTCCGGGACGGGTAATGAAAAACTGTTTTTT
TRBV7-2	.	TRBJ2-3	.	CASSLGVGDTQYF	TGTGCCAGCAGCTTAGGGGTGGGAGATACGCAGTATTTT
TRBV11-2	.	TRBJ2-7	TRBD1	CASSPTGTGIDEQYF	TGTGCCAGCAGCCCCACCGGGACAGGGATCGACGAGCAGTACTTC
TRBV11-2	.	TRBJ2-7	.	CASSLNQGWDEQYF	TGTGCCAGCAGCTTAAATCAGGGTTGGGACGAGCAGTACTTC
TRBV27	.	TRBJ2-5	.	CASEWEDQETQYF	TGTGCCAGCGAGTGGGAGGACCAAGAGACCCAGTACTTC
TRBV27	.	TRBJ1-2	.	CASKQGGYTF	TGTGCCAGCAAACAGGGAGGCTACACCTTC
TRBV5-4	.	TRBJ2-7	.	CASSFGGKSSYEQYF	TGTGCCAGCAGCTTTGGCGGGAAGAGCTCCTACGAGCAGTACTTC
TRBV11-2	.	TRBJ2-2	TRBD1	CASSLTGGRDTGELFF	TGTGCCAGCAGCTTAACAGGGGGACGGGACACCGGGGAGCTGTTTTTT
TRBV19	.	TRBJ1-1	.	CASSKGPIVTEAFF	TGTGCCAGTAGTAAAGGCCCAATTGTCACTGAAGCTTTCTTT
TRBV6-1	.	TRBJ2-1	.	CASSDASLVNNEQFF	TGTGCCAGCAGCGACGCCTCCCTAGTGAACAATGAGCAGTTCTTC
TRBV27	.	TRBJ1-2	TRBD1	CASSLWGQENGYTF	TGTGCCAGCAGTTTATGGGGACAGGAAAATGGCTACACCTTC
TRBV19	once	TRBJ1-3	.	CASSTHREGRNTIYF	TGTGCCAGTAGTACCCACCGGGAGGGTCGAAACACCATATATTTT
TRBV11-2	.	TRBJ2-7	TRBD1	CASSPDRGPYEQYF	TGTGCCAGCAGTCCCGACAGGGGGCCCTACGAGCAGTACTTC
TRBV5-4	.	TRBJ1-6	TRBD1	CASSSPDRMNSPLHF	TGTGCCAGCAGCTCCCCGGACAGGATGAATTCACCCCTCCACTTT
TRBV11-2	.	TRBJ2-5	TRBD1	CASTSDRVARETQYF	TGTGCCAGCACCTCGGACAGGGTTGCTCGAGAGACCCAGTACTTC